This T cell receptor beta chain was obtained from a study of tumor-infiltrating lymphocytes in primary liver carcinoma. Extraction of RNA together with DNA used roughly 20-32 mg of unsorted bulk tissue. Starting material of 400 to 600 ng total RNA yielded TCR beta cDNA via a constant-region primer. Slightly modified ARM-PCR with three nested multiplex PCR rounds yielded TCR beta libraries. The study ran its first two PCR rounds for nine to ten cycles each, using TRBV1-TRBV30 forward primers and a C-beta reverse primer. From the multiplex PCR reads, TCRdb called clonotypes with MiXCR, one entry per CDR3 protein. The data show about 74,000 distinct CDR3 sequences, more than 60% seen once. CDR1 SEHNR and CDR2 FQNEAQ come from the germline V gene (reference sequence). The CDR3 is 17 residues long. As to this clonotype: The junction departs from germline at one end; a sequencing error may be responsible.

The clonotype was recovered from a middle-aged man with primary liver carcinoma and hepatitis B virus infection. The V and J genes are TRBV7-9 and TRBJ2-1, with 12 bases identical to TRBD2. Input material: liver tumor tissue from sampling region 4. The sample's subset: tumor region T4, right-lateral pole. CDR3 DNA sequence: TGTGCCAGCAGCTTTCCTGTCGGACTAGCGGGACACAATGAGCAATTCTTC. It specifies CASSFPVGLAGHNEQFF.